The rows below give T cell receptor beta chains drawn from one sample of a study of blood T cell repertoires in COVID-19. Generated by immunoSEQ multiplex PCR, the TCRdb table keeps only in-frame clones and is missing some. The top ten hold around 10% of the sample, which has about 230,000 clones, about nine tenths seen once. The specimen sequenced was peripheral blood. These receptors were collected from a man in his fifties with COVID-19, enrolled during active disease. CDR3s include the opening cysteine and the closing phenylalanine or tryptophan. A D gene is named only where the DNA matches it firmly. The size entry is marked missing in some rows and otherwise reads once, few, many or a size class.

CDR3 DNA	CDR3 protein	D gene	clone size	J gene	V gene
TGTGCCAGCAGCCGGAGTCTAAGGGGCCGAGTGAGCTATGGCTACACCTTC	CASSRSLRGRVSYGYTF	NA	NA	TRBJ1-2	TRBV3-1/TRBV3-2
TGTGCCAGCAGCGTAGGACAGGGGGCGGGCTATGGCTACACCTTC	CASSVGQGAGYGYTF	TRBD1	NA	TRBJ1-2	TRBV5-4
TGTGCCAGCAGTCCTCCAGTCCCCTACGAGCAGTACTTC	CASSPPVPYEQYF	NA	NA	TRBJ2-7	TRBV6-5
TGCGCCAGCAGCTGGGGTCTACTAGCGGGAGGAGTCTACGAGCAGTACTTC	CASSWGLLAGGVYEQYF	TRBD2	NA	TRBJ2-7	TRBV5-1
TGTGCCAGCAGCTTAATAGGCGGGAGTTCAGATACGCAGTATTTT	CASSLIGGSSDTQYF	TRBD2	NA	TRBJ2-3	TRBV7-3
TGTGCCAGCAGTCCACCGGGACAGGGTGACTATGGCTACACCTTC	CASSPPGQGDYGYTF	TRBD1	NA	TRBJ1-2	TRBV6-2/TRBV6-3
TGCAGTACCAGTGCGGGGAGTTCTAATGGCTACACCTTC	CSTSAGSSNGYTF	NA	few	TRBJ1-2	TRBV29-1
TGTGCCAGCAGCCCGACACTAACAGGGAACGAGCAGTACTTC	CASSPTLTGNEQYF	NA	NA	TRBJ2-7	TRBV14
TGTGCCAGCAGCCCCCGGACAGCTTACGAGCAGTACTTC	CASSPRTAYEQYF	NA	NA	TRBJ2-7	TRBV7-2
TGTGCCAGCAGTTACTCGGAATCCGGGACGGGGGTTGGCGGGGAGCAGTTCTTC	CASSYSESGTGVGGEQFF	NA	NA	TRBJ2-1	TRBV6-2/TRBV6-3
TGTGCCAGCAGCCGACAGGGGGCTAACTACGAGCAGTACTTC	CASSRQGANYEQYF	TRBD1	NA	TRBJ2-7	TRBV28
TGTGCCAGCAGCCAAGGACTAGCGGAGTCTCAAGAGACCCAGTACTTC	CASSQGLAESQETQYF	TRBD2	NA	TRBJ2-5	TRBV3-1/TRBV3-2
TGTGCCAGCATTGTGGGCAGCATGATTTTCTATGGCTACACCTTC	CASIVGSMIFYGYTF	NA	NA	TRBJ1-2	TRBV5-8
TGTGCCAGCAGTTCATTCCGAAGGGGGGGAGCAATGTTGGCTAATGAAAAACTGTTTTTT	CASSSFRRGGAMLANEKLFF	NA	NA	TRBJ1-4	TRBV27
TGCAGCGTTGAAAGACAGGGGACGTCCTACGAGCAGTACTTC	CSVERQGTSYEQYF	TRBD1	NA	TRBJ2-7	TRBV29-1
TGTGCCAGCAGCAAACAGAGGCCGCACGTAACAGATACGCAGTATTTT	CASSKQRPHVTDTQYF	NA	NA	TRBJ2-3	TRBV21-1
TGCGCCAGCAGCCAAGATCGAACGGGACATTTCTACGAGCAGTACTTC	CASSQDRTGHFYEQYF	NA	NA	TRBJ2-7	TRBV4-1
TGTGCCAGCAGGGGAGGGTTGGACAGGGGGCTTGGGGGGGCTTTCTTT	CASRGGLDRGLGGAFF	TRBD1	once	TRBJ1-1	TRBV27
TGTGCCAGCAGCTACGGACAGACTGCCGGCACCGGGGAGCTGTTTTTT	CASSYGQTAGTGELFF	NA	NA	TRBJ2-2	TRBV7-8
TGTGCCAGCTCCAACCGACTGGGGGCAGGGGGCGCTTTAGGTCAGCCCCAGCATTTT	CASSNRLGAGGALGQPQHF	TRBD1	NA	TRBJ1-5	TRBV27
TGTGCCAGCAGTTTATTGGGCCTTGGAGCTTTCTTT	CASSLLGLGAFF	NA	NA	TRBJ1-1	TRBV28
TGTGCCAGCAGTGTGAGGGGGGAGGGAGGAGATGGCTACACCTTC	CASSVRGEGGDGYTF	NA	NA	TRBJ1-2	TRBV2
TGTGCCAGCTCACCTGAGGGGGTATCTGGGCTGAGCTACACCTTC	CASSPEGVSGLSYTF	NA	NA	TRBJ1-2	TRBV18
TGTGCCAGTAGTATAGTAGAAGCGGGATCAGATACGCAGTATTTT	CASSIVEAGSDTQYF	TRBD2	NA	TRBJ2-3	TRBV19
TGTGCCACCAGTGCGGGACAGGCGCGCTCCTACAATGAGCAGTTCTTC	CATSAGQARSYNEQFF	TRBD1	NA	TRBJ2-1	TRBV24-1
TGTGCCAGCAGCGTCACAGGGGGTGGCTACACCTTC	CASSVTGGGYTF	TRBD1	NA	TRBJ1-2	TRBV5-4
TGTGCCAGCAGCCAACTTGGCGACAGAACTAATGAAAAACTGTTTTTT	CASSQLGDRTNEKLFF	NA	NA	TRBJ1-4	TRBV14
TGTGCCAGCTCACTAACTAGCGGGGGGGCCTATGAGCAGTTCTTC	CASSLTSGGAYEQFF	TRBD2	NA	TRBJ2-1	TRBV18
TGTGCCATAAGGCAGGTGCAAAACACAGATACGCAGTATTTT	CAIRQVQNTDTQYF	NA	NA	TRBJ2-3	TRBV10-3
TGTGCCAGCAGCGCGGGACGGATTAATCAGCCCCAGCATTTT	CASSAGRINQPQHF	NA	few	TRBJ1-5	TRBV6-5
TGCGCCAGCAGCTTGGCCGCCTGGGCGGGAGGGGACAATGAGCAGTTCTTC	CASSLAAWAGGDNEQFF	TRBD2	NA	TRBJ2-1	TRBV5-1
TGTGCCACAACGCGGGTGAGCTCCTACGAGCAGTACTTC	CATTRVSSYEQYF	NA	NA	TRBJ2-7	TRBV30
TGTGCCAGCAGACACCCGGTTGCTAGCGGGGGGCGAGAGACCCAGTACTTC	CASRHPVASGGRETQYF	TRBD2	NA	TRBJ2-5	TRBV2
TGTGCCAGCAGCACCCAAGGGGGTGTCGGCACTGAAGCTTTCTTT	CASSTQGGVGTEAFF	NA	NA	TRBJ1-1	TRBV11-2
TGTGCCAGCAGTCCCGGGACTCCCGGTGCACCCCTCCACTTT	CASSPGTPGAPLHF	NA	few	TRBJ1-6	TRBV6-2/TRBV6-3
TGTGCCAGCAGTGATAGGGCGGGTAGCACAGATACGCAGTATTTT	CASSDRAGSTDTQYF	NA	NA	TRBJ2-3	TRBV2
TGCGCCAGCAGCCATCTAGCGGGAACGAATGAGCAGTTCTTC	CASSHLAGTNEQFF	TRBD2	NA	TRBJ2-1	TRBV4-1
TGTGCCAGCAGCCCCACTAGCGGGAGGGTTAATGAGCAGTTCTTC	CASSPTSGRVNEQFF	TRBD2	NA	TRBJ2-1	TRBV9
TGTGCCCGAGGGGGCTTGTACTATGGCTACACCTTC	CARGGLYYGYTF	TRBD1	once	TRBJ1-2	TRBV30
TGTGCCTGGAACCCGGGGGGGGCTACTGAAGCTTTCTTT	CAWNPGGATEAFF	NA	NA	TRBJ1-1	TRBV30
TGTGCCAGCAGCGCAGACAGGGGTAATGAGCAGTTCTTC	CASSADRGNEQFF	TRBD1	NA	TRBJ2-1	TRBV7-9
TGTGCCAGCAGCACGGACAGGGAGAACACTGAAGCTTTCTTT	CASSTDRENTEAFF	TRBD1	NA	TRBJ1-1	TRBV11-2
TGCAGCGTTGCCCCAGGGCCCGATACCGGGGAGCTGTTTTTT	CSVAPGPDTGELFF	NA	NA	TRBJ2-2	TRBV29-1
TGTGCCAGCAGCGTAGGACCGGACAGGGTTCAGCCCCAGCATTTT	CASSVGPDRVQPQHF	TRBD1	once	TRBJ1-5	TRBV9
TGCGCCAGCAGCTTGTTCCCGGGTGTAACAGATACGCAGTATTTT	CASSLFPGVTDTQYF	NA	NA	TRBJ2-3	TRBV5-1
TGTGCCAGTACCACAGGGACCGGGAATTCCTACGAGCAGTACTTC	CASTTGTGNSYEQYF	NA	NA	TRBJ2-7	TRBV19
TGTGCCACCAGTGATCCTCGACTAGCGGGAGGTACCGGGGAGCTGTTTTTT	CATSDPRLAGGTGELFF	TRBD2	NA	TRBJ2-2	TRBV24-1
TGTGCCAGCAGTCCTCTGACACGCAATCAGCCCCAGCATTTT	CASSPLTRNQPQHF	NA	NA	TRBJ1-5	TRBV27
TGTGCCAGCAGCTTAGATGCGGGACAGGGGGCCGTTACAGATACGCAGTATTTT	CASSLDAGQGAVTDTQYF	TRBD1	NA	TRBJ2-3	TRBV7-6
TGTGCCAGCAATGTCCTAGCGGAGCAGTACTTC	CASNVLAEQYF	NA	NA	TRBJ2-7	TRBV6-5
TGTGCCAGCAGCTTCACAGGGGGCCCCTACGAGCAGTACTTC	CASSFTGGPYEQYF	TRBD1	NA	TRBJ2-7	TRBV5-5
TGTGCCAGCAGCGTAGCGGAGGGTAATTCACCCCTCCACTTT	CASSVAEGNSPLHF	NA	NA	TRBJ1-6	TRBV9
TGTGCCAGCGGGGGACAGGGTTTCGGCACCGGGGAGCTGTTTTTT	CASGGQGFGTGELFF	TRBD1	NA	TRBJ2-2	TRBV2